This T cell receptor (beta chain) was profiled in a study of blood T cell repertoires in COVID-19 (dated by TCRdb to 2020 to 2022). Study-level background: Samples covering the acute and convalescent phases of COVID-19 were provided by collaborators in the United States, Italy and Spain. The material from the prospective study consisted of cDNA or gDNA derived from T cells, B-cell-depleted T cells, or PBMCs. Where HLA class I and class II types were available, the types were taken from metadata supplied by the sample provider, not from assay-based typing. Subjects who had been exposed to COVID-19, were actively infected with it, or had recovered from it provided the deeply sampled blood TCRbeta repertoires that made up the dataset. The sample metadata nearly always contained a de-identified subject ID, COVID-19 status, age in years and sex. The repertoires were released in a freely available public database intended as a resource for research on the immune response to SARS-CoV-2. Samples came from the ongoing ImmuneRACE study (first 160 participants) plus 1,254 subjects from 6 global collaborators.

V has 5 bases trimmed and J has 5 bases trimmed; junction bases matching no gene number 7. The germline V gene gives CDR1 as SNHLY and CDR2 as FYNNEI. Measured from the cysteine to the phenylalanine, the CDR3 is 15 residues long. This entry keeps only the CDR3 DNA: 45 bases, framed from base 1. One collaborating source in Seattle enrolled patients while the patients were actively infected and followed the patients over time throughout the course of disease. Each collaborating institution followed its own protocols to collect whole blood in K2EDTA tubes. For TCRbeta analysis, collaborators shipped samples in one of three forms: frozen whole blood, isolated PBMCs, or DNA extracted from either of those sample types. Overall study results and their limits: The amount of clinical and demographic metadata varied by source and participant and was provided uncurated.

TCRbeta CDR3 regions were amplified from genomic DNA using the immunoSEQ Assay, a bias-controlled multiplex PCR. The original pipeline was this. Within the assay, amplification of reference gene primers was used to estimate how many nucleated cells each sample contained. To quantify the absolute abundance of each unique TCRbeta CDR3 rearrangement, sequence reads were collapsed and filtered. For each sample, productive Simpson clonality was calculated by taking the square root of Simpson's diversity index across productive rearrangements. What TCRdb holds here is the immuneACCESS table cut down to in-frame rearrangements. Part of the clones is not present; checked against another copy, under half of the missing clones reflect an unresolved V gene, and the others are unexplained. That table is the source of V, J and clone size, and D and trimming were worked out from the DNA. The sample records 150,000 to 180,000 clones, around 85% of which are singletons. The top ten constitute 0.6% to 0.7% of the sample.

This clone showed up just once. No cognate antigen has been identified for it. It has no much larger one-base neighbor in the sample; base qualities were not kept. The TCR sequence derives from a man in his sixties with COVID-19, enrolled during active disease. The specimen was peripheral blood. The rearrangement joined TRBV2 to TRBJ2-3; TRBD2 lines up with 10 middle nucleotides. The CDR3 protein sequence reads: CASSLLLAGVDTQYF. The sequenced DNA: TGTGCCAGCAGTCTACTCCTAGCGGGAGTAGATACGCAGTATTTT.